The 20 T cell receptor beta chains listed next were all sequenced from one sample in a study of shared T cell receptors in the human thymus listed by TCRdb under 2021. Libraries were built with the immunoSEQ multiplex PCR assay. Here the immuneACCESS table is served through TCRdb, limited to in-frame sequences with V and J called. Missing clones are a known gap in these copies; in checked studies unresolved V genes cover under half, and the rest lacks a known reason. Recorded for this sample are a few hundred thousand clones; over 90% of them occurred a single time. Roughly 0.02% of the sample rests with the top ten. Sequencing used thymocytes. These TCRs come from a human donor.

V usage is TRBV4-1 and J usage is TRBJ2-4; D perhaps matches TRBD1 (6 bases). Trimming took 0 bases from V and 8 from J, leaving 11 bases between them. The CDR3 runs to 14 residues. In germline, CDR1 is MGHRA, CDR2 YSYEKL. The CDR3 spells CASSQDTGKDIQYF. The CDR3 DNA reads as TGCGCCAGCAGCCAAGATACAGGGAAGGACATTCAGTACTTC.

The V call is TRBV7-9, the J call TRBJ2-2, with 12 bases aligning to TRBD2. Germline CDR1 SEHNR, CDR2 FQNEAQ (reference sequence). The V segment lost 6 bases and the J segment 2 bases; nucleotides outside the gene matches: 10. The CDR3 runs to 18 residues. The CDR3 spells CASSRTSGRTFNTGELFF. For the CDR3, the DNA is TGTGCCAGCAGTCGTACTAGCGGGAGGACCTTTAACACCGGGGAGCTGTTTTTT. Variable domain in full (rest from reference TRBV7-9 and TRBJ2-2): DTGVSQNPRHKITKRGQNVTFRCDPISEHNRLYWYRQTLGQGPEFLTYFQNEAQLEKSRLLSDRFSAERPKGSFSTLEIQRTEQGDSAMYLCASSRTSGRTFNTGELFFGEGSRLTVL.

The V call is TRBV28, the J call TRBJ1-5; TRBD1 agrees at 10 bases. Germline assignment: CDR1 MDHEN and CDR2 SYDVKM. Trimming cost V 4 bases and J 0 bases; bases outside gene matches: 15. This CDR3 is 20 amino acids long. The CDR3 loop reads CASSSTSTGGLLYSNQPQHF. The CDR3 DNA sequence: TGTGCCAGCAGTTCGACCTCGACAGGGGGCCTACTATATAGCAATCAGCCCCAGCATTTT.

This chain connects TRBV13 to TRBJ2-2, with a possible D match to TRBD2 (6 bases). Germline-derived CDR1 and CDR2 are PRHDT and FYEKMQ (reference sequence). V gave up 5 bases and J gave up 3 bases, with 13 bases separating them. CDR3 length equals 15 residues. In DNA, the CDR3 is TGTGCCAGCAGCCTAAGGGACTCCTACACCGGGGAGCTGTTTTTT. This sequence encodes CASSLRDSYTGELFF.

The chain is built from TRBV28 and TRBJ1-1; D remains ambiguous. The V end lost 1 base, the J end lost 6 bases, and 15 bases lay between the germline ends. CDR1 and CDR2 from the germline V gene are MDHEN and SYDVKM. The length of the CDR3 is 15 residues. In nucleotides, the CDR3 is TGTGCCAGCAGTTTATCCTGGACCTGGAGGGCTGAAGCTTTCTTT. Amino acids: CASSLSWTWRAEAFF. Supplemented by reference TRBV28 and TRBJ1-1, the full variable domain reads DVKVTQSSRYLVKRTGEKVFLECVQDMDHENMFWYRQDPGLGLRLIYFSYDVKMKEKGDIPEGYSVSREKKERFSLILESASTNQTSMYLCASSLSWTWRAEAFFGQGTRLTVV.

The rearrangement links TRBV27 to TRBJ2-1; 10 bases align to TRBD2. V shed 0 bases and J 4 bases; nucleotides not matched to a gene: 6. Germline CDR1 reads MNHEY; CDR2 reads SMNVEV (reference sequence). The CDR3 consists of 17 residues. CDR3 bases: TGTGCCAGCAGTTTATCGGCTAGCGGGAGTTCGTACAATGAGCAGTTCTTC. This sequence encodes CASSLSASGSSYNEQFF.

This clone was counted a single time. The rearrangement joins TRBV29-1 to TRBJ1-3; no clear D. CDR1 and CDR2 from the germline V gene are SQVTM and ANQGSEA. Trimming shortened V by 3 bases and J by 3 bases, and 12 bases separated the two germline ends. The CDR3 totals 14 residues. DNA for the CDR3: TGCAGCGTTGAGGAGGTTAGGAGTGGAAACACCATATATTTT. It is translated as CSVEEVRSGNTIYF. Supplemented by reference TRBV29-1 and TRBJ1-3, the full variable domain reads SAVISQKPSRDICQRGTSLTIQCQVDSQVTMMFWYRQQPGQSLTLIATANQGSEATYESGFVIDKFPISRPNLTFSTLTVSNMSPEDSSIYLCSVEEVRSGNTIYFGEGSWLTVV.

The rearrangement joins TRBV25-1 to TRBJ2-3; TRBD2 matches at 11 bases. With V trimmed by 4 bases and J by 0 bases, 3 bases remained unmatched. CDR1 is MGHDK, CDR2 SYGVNS, per germline. This CDR3 spans 16 amino acids. CDR3 in amino acids: CASSARTSGSTDTQYF. The CDR3 DNA follows: TGTGCCAGCAGTGCCAGGACTAGCGGGAGCACAGATACGCAGTATTTT.

The J gene is TRBJ2-7, the V gene TRBV10-3; TRBD2 aligns across 9 bases. J gave up 2 bases and V 0 bases, and 11 bases lay outside the gene matches. This CDR3 has 18 amino acids. Per the germline V gene, CDR1 is ENHRY and CDR2 is SYGVKD. The CDR3, as DNA: TGTGCCATCAGTGAGTCTGTTGAGCGGGAGGCCTTACCCTACGAGCAGTACTTC. This sequence encodes CAISESVEREALPYEQYF.

The chain recombines TRBV23-1 with TRBJ2-6; the match to TRBD1 covers 12 bases. TRBV23-1 is identified as an open reading frame with a role that is uncertain. The V and J ends lost 0 bases and 2 bases, in that order; junction bases with no gene match: 11. The CDR3 totals 21 residues. CDR3 protein: CASSQSTIGTGGCTGANVLTF. The CDR3 nucleotides are TGCGCCAGCAGTCAATCGACGATTGGGACAGGGGGCTGCACTGGGGCCAACGTCCTGACTTTC.

The genes are TRBV5-6 and TRBJ2-2, with D perhaps matching TRBD1 (6 bases). The germline V and J ends were trimmed by 5 bases and 1 base, with 6 bases remaining between them. Germline loops: CDR1 SGHDT, CDR2 YYEEEE. This CDR3 contains 13 residues. CDR3 in amino acids: CASRGQNTGELFF. CDR3 nucleotides: TGTGCCAGCAGGGGACAGAACACCGGGGAGCTGTTTTTT.

V is TRBV28 and J is TRBJ2-5; 11 bases agree with TRBD1. Germline V gene data show CDR1 as MDHEN and CDR2 as SYDVKM. V lost 6 bases and J lost 5; bases outside the gene matches: 2. This CDR3 has 13 amino acids. CDR3 bases: TGTGCCAGCAGCTGGGACAGGGGGGAGACCCAGTACTTC. Its protein is CASSWDRGETQYF.

This clone was detected only once. The rearrangement links TRBV28 to TRBJ2-1; the D gene is possibly TRBD2 (6 bases). Trimming left V 5 bases short and J 7 bases short, with 18 bases between. This CDR3 is 15 amino acids long. Germline V gene lookup returns CDR1 MDHEN and CDR2 SYDVKM. Here the CDR3 reads CASSPRSRDFNEQFF. CDR3 in DNA: TGTGCCAGCAGTCCCCGCTCCCGGGACTTTAATGAGCAGTTCTTC.

The CDR3 coding sequence is TGTGCCAGCAGCTCCACGACCAAGATGAACACCGGGGAGCTGTTTTTT. This gives the protein CASSSTTKMNTGELFF. The chain has TRBV21-1 and TRBJ2-2. TRBV21-1 is a pseudogene. This CDR3 is 16 amino acids long.

The CDR3 loop reads CSVETVGSYEQYF. The CDR3 DNA sequence: TGCAGCGTTGAAACGGTAGGGTCCTACGAGCAGTACTTC. This chain connects TRBV29-1 to TRBJ2-7; no clear D. The CDR3 is 13 amino acids. Germline V CDR1 and CDR2: SQVTM, ANQGSEA. V lost 2 bases to trimming and J lost 1 base, with 9 bases between them.

The genes are TRBV5-6 and TRBJ2-2, with D perhaps TRBD1 or TRBD2 (5 bases each). The germline V and J ends were trimmed by 3 bases and 5 bases, with 8 bases remaining between them. The CDR3 has 13 residues. CDR1 SGHDT and CDR2 YYEEEE come from the germline V gene. The CDR3 sequence: CASSSWGTGELFF. In nucleotides, the CDR3 is TGTGCCAGCAGCTCTTGGGGGACCGGGGAGCTGTTTTTT.

The chain has TRBV6-4 and TRBJ2-1; D is unclear. Trimming left V 4 bases short and J 7 bases short, with 11 bases between. CDR3 size: 13 residues. Germline V CDR1 and CDR2: MRHNA, SNTAGT. The CDR3 region is CASSGNVGNEQFF. Written as DNA, the CDR3 is TGTGCCAGCAGTGGAAACGTGGGGAATGAGCAGTTCTTC.

V is TRBV7-9 and J is TRBJ1-1; 7 bases match TRBD1. The CDR3 runs 16 residues. Germline trimming cut 4 bases from V and 3 bases from J; bases unmatched to any gene: 11. The germline CDR1 and CDR2 sequences are SEHNR and FQNEAQ (reference sequence). The CDR3 DNA follows: TGTGCCAGCAGCTATTCACAGGGGAGAGGGGACACTGAAGCTTTCTTT. Protein sequence: CASSYSQGRGDTEAFF.

The rearrangement joins TRBV29-1 to TRBJ1-1; unclear D gene. Germline CDR1 and CDR2: SQVTM and ANQGSEA. V lost 8 bases to trimming and J lost 8 bases, with 12 bases between them. The CDR3 sequence is 10 residues long. The CDR3 sequence is CSSYESEAFF. Here the CDR3 DNA reads TGCAGCTCCTACGAAAGCGAAGCTTTCTTT.

The gene calls are TRBV27 and TRBJ2-1, with 8 nucleotides matching TRBD1. CDR3 length: 16 amino acids. V gave up 8 bases and J gave up 3 bases; unmatched junction bases: 12. Germline CDR1 reads MNHEY; CDR2 reads SMNVEV (reference sequence). In DNA, the CDR3 is TGTGCCAGCCATTTTAGGGGACAGGAGGGCTACAATGAGCAGTTCTTC. Protein: CASHFRGQEGYNEQFF.